The source of this T cell receptor beta chain is a study of fetal regulatory T cell absence and autoimmunity. The protocol was immunoSEQ multiplex PCR, while the TCRdb copy is restricted to in-frame clones and leaves out a portion. The sample lists approximately 94,000 clones, more than 70% occurring once. V was clipped by 2 bases and J by 6 bases; unmatched bases: 4. In germline, CDR1 is MNHEY, CDR2 SVGAGI. This CDR3 has 15 amino acids. The chain uses TRBV6-5 and TRBJ2-2; 9 bases align to TRBD1. The source of this sequence is a male donor with IPEX syndrome. Sequenced input: pancreas tissue. In DNA form, the CDR3 reads TGTGCCAGCAGTTACGACAGGGGGGGTGCCGGGGAGCTGTTTTTT. Residues: CASSYDRGGAGELFF.